This T cell receptor (beta chain) was recorded in a study of T-cell memory formation after mild COVID-19. Across the whole study: TCR clusters were mostly donor specific. General study results and limits: The main location of contracting CD4+ clones was CM and EM, and that of contracting CD8+ clones was EMRA.

Only a few counts were recorded for this clonotype. The target antigen is unknown. Each CDR3 protein gets one entry after TCRdb re-called the 5' RACE reads with MiXCR. The table records about 320,000 distinct CDR3 sequences, 14% of them present only once. Germline V gene lookup returns CDR1 DFQATT and CDR2 SNEGSKA (reference sequence). Trimming took 5 bases from V and 7 from J, leaving 14 bases between them. This CDR3 has 13 residues. The receptor's source is a man younger than 35 who had mild COVID-19 (a few samples of this study predate the infection). Cell type and time point are not known. The source material was PBMCs or a T cell subset sorted from them (not recorded which). The chain is built from TRBV20-1 and TRBJ1-4; D call uncertain. The DNA of the CDR3 is TGCAGTGCTCTACTAACCCGTGGTGAAAAACTGTTTTTT. Residues: CSALLTRGEKLFF.